The rows below give T cell receptor beta chains drawn from one sample of a study of blood T cell repertoires in COVID-19. The assay was immunoSEQ multiplex PCR, and TCRdb's table has in-frame clones only and misses some. This sample yields around 200,000 clones, of which around 85% are seen a single time; 18% belongs to the top ten. Material for sequencing was PBMCs or T cells enriched from blood (not recorded which). Receptor source: a man aged 40-49 years who had recovered from COVID-19. Each CDR3 is given with its conserved first and last residue. The D gene is left open where the match is weak. Size is stated for part of the rows, as once, few or many counts, or as a class when the clone is expanded.

abundance: few
d_gene: TRBD1
j_gene: TRBJ1-1
v_gene: TRBV7-3
CDR3aa: CASSSGQGMNTEAFF
CDR3nt: TGTGCCAGCAGCTCAGGACAGGGAATGAACACTGAAGCTTTCTTT

abundance: NA
d_gene: NA
j_gene: TRBJ2-2
v_gene: TRBV4-3
CDR3aa: CASSQVGISRGTGELFF
CDR3nt: TGCGCCAGCAGCCAAGTTGGGATATCACGGGGCACCGGGGAGCTGTTTTTT

abundance: once
d_gene: NA
j_gene: TRBJ2-3
v_gene: TRBV10-3
CDR3aa: CAINRGTDTQYF
CDR3nt: TGTGCCATTAACCGAGGCACAGATACGCAGTATTTT

abundance: few
d_gene: NA
j_gene: TRBJ2-1
v_gene: TRBV6-5
CDR3aa: CASRNLGGVGQFF
CDR3nt: TGTGCCAGCAGGAACTTAGGGGGAGTGGGGCAGTTCTTC

abundance: NA
d_gene: NA
j_gene: TRBJ1-1
v_gene: TRBV16
CDR3aa: CASSQSGTNTEAFF
CDR3nt: TGTGCCAGCAGCCAATCCGGGACTAACACTGAAGCTTTCTTT

abundance: NA
d_gene: NA
j_gene: TRBJ2-5
v_gene: TRBV4-2
CDR3aa: CASSQDRESQETQYF
CDR3nt: TGTGCCAGCAGCCAAGATCGGGAGAGCCAAGAGACCCAGTACTTC

abundance: NA
d_gene: TRBD2
j_gene: TRBJ2-7
v_gene: TRBV4-1
CDR3aa: CASSQDVLTSGTYEQYF
CDR3nt: TGCGCCAGCAGCCAAGATGTACTGACTAGCGGGACCTACGAGCAGTACTTC

abundance: NA
d_gene: TRBD2
j_gene: TRBJ2-1
v_gene: TRBV5-8
CDR3aa: CASSLGLAGWAYNEQFF
CDR3nt: TGTGCCAGCAGCTTGGGACTAGCGGGATGGGCCTACAATGAGCAGTTCTTC

abundance: NA
d_gene: NA
j_gene: TRBJ2-3
v_gene: TRBV7-9
CDR3aa: CASSLQRDTQYF
CDR3nt: TGTGCCAGCAGCTTACAGCGAGATACGCAGTATTTT

abundance: NA
d_gene: TRBD1
j_gene: TRBJ1-3
v_gene: TRBV5-3
CDR3aa: CARSSTGTGGAFSGNTIYF
CDR3nt: TGTGCCAGAAGCTCCACCGGGACAGGGGGCGCGTTTTCTGGAAACACCATATATTTT

abundance: once
d_gene: NA
j_gene: TRBJ1-3
v_gene: TRBV12-3/TRBV12-4
CDR3aa: CAIDRGNTIYF
CDR3nt: TGTGCCATCGACAGGGGAAACACCATATATTTT

abundance: NA
d_gene: TRBD2
j_gene: TRBJ2-7
v_gene: TRBV5-1
CDR3aa: CASSLVPSGSNEQYF
CDR3nt: TGCGCCAGCAGCTTGGTCCCTAGCGGGAGCAACGAGCAGTACTTC

abundance: NA
d_gene: TRBD2
j_gene: TRBJ2-3
v_gene: TRBV3-1/TRBV3-2
CDR3aa: CASSQDIGTSGADTQYF
CDR3nt: TGTGCCAGCAGCCAAGATATAGGGACTAGCGGAGCAGATACGCAGTATTTT

abundance: few
d_gene: NA
j_gene: TRBJ2-7
v_gene: TRBV28
CDR3aa: CASSYPDTPYEQYF
CDR3nt: TGTGCCAGCAGTTACCCGGACACACCCTACGAGCAGTACTTC

abundance: NA
d_gene: TRBD2
j_gene: TRBJ2-3
v_gene: TRBV5-1
CDR3aa: CASSLVFSGISDTQYF
CDR3nt: TGCGCCAGCAGCTTGGTTTTTAGCGGGATCTCAGATACGCAGTATTTT

abundance: NA
d_gene: NA
j_gene: TRBJ1-2
v_gene: TRBV7-9
CDR3aa: CASSLLGFKDYGYTF
CDR3nt: TGTGCCAGCAGCTTGCTAGGATTCAAGGACTATGGCTACACCTTC

abundance: NA
d_gene: TRBD1
j_gene: TRBJ1-2
v_gene: TRBV4-1
CDR3aa: CASSHAKPGQTRLGYTF
CDR3nt: TGCGCCAGCAGCCACGCCAAACCGGGACAGACTCGCCTAGGCTACACCTTC

abundance: NA
d_gene: NA
j_gene: TRBJ1-1
v_gene: TRBV7-9
CDR3aa: CASSFPTANTEAFF
CDR3nt: TGTGCCAGCAGCTTCCCGACAGCGAACACTGAAGCTTTCTTT

abundance: NA
d_gene: NA
j_gene: TRBJ1-1
v_gene: TRBV3-1/TRBV3-2
CDR3aa: CASSQLIGNTEAFF
CDR3nt: TGTGCCAGCAGCCAGCTAATTGGGAACACTGAAGCTTTCTTT

abundance: NA
d_gene: NA
j_gene: TRBJ1-6
v_gene: TRBV3-1/TRBV3-2
CDR3aa: CASSQARTGPVNSPLHF
CDR3nt: TGTGCCAGCAGCCAAGCCCGGACTGGCCCAGTTAATTCACCCCTCCACTTT

abundance: NA
d_gene: NA
j_gene: TRBJ1-3
v_gene: TRBV5-4
CDR3aa: CASSLGRPGAGNTIYF
CDR3nt: TGTGCCAGCAGCTTGGGTCGCCCAGGGGCTGGAAACACCATATATTTT

abundance: NA
d_gene: TRBD1
j_gene: TRBJ2-3
v_gene: TRBV13
CDR3aa: CASSFLTGAGTDTQYF
CDR3nt: TGTGCCAGCAGCTTCCTTACAGGGGCAGGAACAGATACGCAGTATTTT

abundance: NA
d_gene: TRBD1
j_gene: TRBJ1-6
v_gene: TRBV2
CDR3aa: CASSGLQGRSPLHF
CDR3nt: TGTGCCAGCAGTGGTTTACAGGGGCGATCACCCCTCCACTTT

abundance: NA
d_gene: TRBD1
j_gene: TRBJ2-5
v_gene: TRBV9
CDR3aa: CASSVAGTGVRETQYF
CDR3nt: TGTGCCAGCAGCGTAGCCGGAACAGGGGTCAGGGAGACCCAGTACTTC

abundance: NA
d_gene: TRBD1
j_gene: TRBJ2-1
v_gene: TRBV4-1
CDR3aa: CASERGDRPGEQFF
CDR3nt: TGCGCCAGCGAAAGGGGGGACAGGCCTGGGGAGCAGTTCTTC

abundance: few
d_gene: TRBD1
j_gene: TRBJ1-6
v_gene: TRBV13
CDR3aa: CASRTARTGDNSPLHF
CDR3nt: TGTGCCAGCAGAACGGCTCGGACAGGGGATAATTCACCCCTCCACTTT

abundance: once
d_gene: NA
j_gene: TRBJ2-5
v_gene: TRBV5-1
CDR3aa: CASSLTPRARGETQYF
CDR3nt: TGCGCCAGCAGCTTGACGCCCAGGGCAAGGGGAGAGACCCAGTACTTC

abundance: NA
d_gene: NA
j_gene: TRBJ2-1
v_gene: TRBV27
CDR3aa: CASSLLGGSSYNEQFF
CDR3nt: TGTGCCAGCAGTCTCCTAGGAGGAAGCTCCTACAATGAGCAGTTCTTC

abundance: NA
d_gene: TRBD2
j_gene: TRBJ2-1
v_gene: TRBV19
CDR3aa: CASSIGLAGGPSNEQFF
CDR3nt: TGTGCCAGTAGTATTGGGCTAGCGGGAGGGCCGAGCAATGAGCAGTTCTTC

abundance: NA
d_gene: NA
j_gene: TRBJ2-1
v_gene: TRBV28
CDR3aa: CASSFAVLLSYNEQFF
CDR3nt: TGTGCCAGCAGTTTCGCGGTCCTACTTTCCTACAATGAGCAGTTCTTC

abundance: NA
d_gene: NA
j_gene: TRBJ2-1
v_gene: TRBV21-1
CDR3aa: CASSSGGRSSYNEQFF
CDR3nt: TGTGCCAGCAGCTCAGGGGGCAGATCCTCCTACAATGAGCAGTTCTTC

abundance: once
d_gene: NA
j_gene: TRBJ2-7
v_gene: TRBV6-5
CDR3aa: CASSLVNNHEQYF
CDR3nt: TGTGCCAGCAGCCTAGTTAATAACCACGAGCAGTACTTC

abundance: NA
d_gene: TRBD2
j_gene: TRBJ2-1
v_gene: TRBV13
CDR3aa: CASRILAGYNEQFF
CDR3nt: TGTGCCAGCAGGATACTAGCGGGTTACAATGAGCAGTTCTTC

abundance: few
d_gene: TRBD1
j_gene: TRBJ1-3
v_gene: TRBV28
CDR3aa: CASSLPSGQGIRSGNTIYF
CDR3nt: TGTGCCAGCAGTTTACCCTCCGGACAGGGGATCCGCTCTGGAAACACCATATATTTT

abundance: NA
d_gene: TRBD2
j_gene: TRBJ2-2
v_gene: TRBV7-2
CDR3aa: CASSKGLAFANTGELFF
CDR3nt: TGTGCCAGCAGCAAGGGACTAGCGTTCGCGAACACCGGGGAGCTGTTTTTT

abundance: once
d_gene: NA
j_gene: TRBJ1-5
v_gene: TRBV9
CDR3aa: CASSVAQPDRHSNQPQHF
CDR3nt: TGTGCCAGCAGCGTAGCCCAACCGGACAGACATAGCAATCAGCCCCAGCATTTT

abundance: NA
d_gene: TRBD1
j_gene: TRBJ2-7
v_gene: TRBV10-3
CDR3aa: CAISGTAYEQYF
CDR3nt: TGTGCCATCAGCGGGACAGCCTACGAGCAGTACTTC

abundance: NA
d_gene: NA
j_gene: TRBJ2-7
v_gene: TRBV30
CDR3aa: CAWTKDILSYEQYF
CDR3nt: TGTGCCTGGACTAAGGACATCCTAAGCTACGAGCAGTACTTC

abundance: NA
d_gene: NA
j_gene: TRBJ1-1
v_gene: TRBV5-8
CDR3aa: CASSLLENTEAFF
CDR3nt: TGTGCCAGCAGCTTGTTAGAGAACACTGAAGCTTTCTTT

abundance: NA
d_gene: NA
j_gene: TRBJ1-1
v_gene: TRBV6-5
CDR3aa: CASSYAGRENTEAFF
CDR3nt: TGTGCCAGCAGTTACGCGGGACGGGAGAACACTGAAGCTTTCTTT

abundance: NA
d_gene: NA
j_gene: TRBJ2-2
v_gene: TRBV7-9
CDR3aa: CASTPPANTGELFF
CDR3nt: TGTGCCAGCACACCACCAGCGAACACCGGGGAGCTGTTTTTT

abundance: NA
d_gene: NA
j_gene: TRBJ2-3
v_gene: TRBV5-4
CDR3aa: CASSLDGSSTDTQYF
CDR3nt: TGTGCCAGCAGCTTGGACGGGTCCAGTACAGATACGCAGTATTTT

abundance: NA
d_gene: TRBD2
j_gene: TRBJ2-1
v_gene: TRBV3-1/TRBV3-2
CDR3aa: CASSPTGTRRNEQFF
CDR3nt: TGTGCCAGCAGCCCCACCGGGACTAGACGGAATGAGCAGTTCTTC

abundance: NA
d_gene: TRBD2
j_gene: TRBJ2-7
v_gene: TRBV2
CDR3aa: CASEILAGGPQYF
CDR3nt: TGTGCCAGCGAGATCCTAGCGGGAGGACCCCAGTACTTC

abundance: NA
d_gene: NA
j_gene: TRBJ1-4
v_gene: TRBV19
CDR3aa: CASSTNYNEKLFF
CDR3nt: TGTGCCAGTAGTACTAACTATAATGAAAAACTGTTTTTT

abundance: NA
d_gene: NA
j_gene: TRBJ2-7
v_gene: TRBV7-9
CDR3aa: CASSFDGKGYEQYF
CDR3nt: TGTGCCAGCAGCTTCGACGGGAAAGGTTACGAGCAGTACTTC

abundance: NA
d_gene: TRBD1
j_gene: TRBJ2-7
v_gene: TRBV27
CDR3aa: CASSPTGVYSYEQYF
CDR3nt: TGTGCCAGCAGCCCCACAGGGGTTTATTCCTACGAGCAGTACTTC

abundance: NA
d_gene: NA
j_gene: TRBJ1-6
v_gene: TRBV20-1
CDR3aa: CSVQGDSPLHF
CDR3nt: TGCAGTGTCCAGGGTGATTCACCCCTCCACTTT

abundance: NA
d_gene: NA
j_gene: TRBJ2-7
v_gene: TRBV4-3
CDR3aa: CASSQGAFPSYEQYF
CDR3nt: TGCGCCAGCAGCCAAGGAGCCTTTCCCTCCTACGAGCAGTACTTC